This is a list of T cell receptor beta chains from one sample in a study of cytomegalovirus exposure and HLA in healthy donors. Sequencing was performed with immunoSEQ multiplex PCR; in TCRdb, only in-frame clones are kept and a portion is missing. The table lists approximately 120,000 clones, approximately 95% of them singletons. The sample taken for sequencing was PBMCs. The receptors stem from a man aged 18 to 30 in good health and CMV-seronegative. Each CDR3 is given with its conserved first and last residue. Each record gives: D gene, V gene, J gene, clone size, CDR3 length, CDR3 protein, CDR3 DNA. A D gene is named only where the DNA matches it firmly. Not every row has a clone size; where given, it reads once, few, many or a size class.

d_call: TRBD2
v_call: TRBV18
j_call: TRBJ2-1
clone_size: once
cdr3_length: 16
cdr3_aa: CASSPPSSGRANEQFF
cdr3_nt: TGTGCCAGCTCACCACCGTCCAGCGGGAGGGCCAATGAGCAGTTCTTC

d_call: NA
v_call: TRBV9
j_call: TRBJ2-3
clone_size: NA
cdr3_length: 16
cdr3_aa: CASSEAGLRSTDTQYF
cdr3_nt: TGTGCCAGCAGCGAGGCGGGACTCCGTAGCACAGATACGCAGTATTTT

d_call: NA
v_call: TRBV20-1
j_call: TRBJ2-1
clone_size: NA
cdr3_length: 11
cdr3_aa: CSAKLGIEQFF
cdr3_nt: TGCAGTGCTAAACTAGGCATTGAGCAGTTCTTC

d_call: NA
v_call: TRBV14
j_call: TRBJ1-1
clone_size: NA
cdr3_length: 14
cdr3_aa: CASSFRGGNTEAFF
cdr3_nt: TGTGCCAGCAGCTTTAGAGGGGGGAACACTGAAGCTTTCTTT

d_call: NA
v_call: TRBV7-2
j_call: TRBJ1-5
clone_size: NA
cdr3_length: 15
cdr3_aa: CASSSERVGNQPQHF
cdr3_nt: TGTGCCAGCAGCTCCGAGAGGGTCGGCAATCAGCCCCAGCATTTT

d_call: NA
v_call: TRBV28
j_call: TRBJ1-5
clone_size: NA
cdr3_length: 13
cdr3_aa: CASSGTSNQPQHF
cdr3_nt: TGTGCCAGCAGCGGGACTTCCAATCAGCCCCAGCATTTT

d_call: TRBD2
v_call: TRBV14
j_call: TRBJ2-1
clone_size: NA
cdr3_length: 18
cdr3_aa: CASSQDRRGGTHRYEQFF
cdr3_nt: TGTGCCAGCAGCCAAGATCGACGGGGAGGGACTCACCGATATGAGCAGTTCTTC

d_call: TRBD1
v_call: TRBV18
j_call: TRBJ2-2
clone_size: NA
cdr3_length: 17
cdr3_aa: CASSPQPGTGVTGELFF
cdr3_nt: TGTGCCAGCTCACCCCAGCCAGGGACAGGTGTCACCGGGGAGCTGTTTTTT

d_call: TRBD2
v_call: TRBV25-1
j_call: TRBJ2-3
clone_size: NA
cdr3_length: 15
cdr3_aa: CATGGSAGGADTQYF
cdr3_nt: TGTGCCACCGGCGGTTCGGCGGGAGGGGCAGATACGCAGTATTTT

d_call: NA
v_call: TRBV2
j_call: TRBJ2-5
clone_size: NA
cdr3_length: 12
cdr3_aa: CASTGARETQYF
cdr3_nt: TGTGCCAGCACAGGGGCTAGGGAGACCCAGTACTTC

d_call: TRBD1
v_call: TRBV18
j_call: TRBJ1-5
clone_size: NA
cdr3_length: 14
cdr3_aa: CASSGSGQNQPQHF
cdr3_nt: TGTGCCAGCTCGGGCTCGGGACAGAATCAGCCCCAGCATTTT

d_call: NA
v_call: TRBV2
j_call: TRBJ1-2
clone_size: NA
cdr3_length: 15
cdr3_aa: CASTHDGVPIGGYTF
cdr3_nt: TGTGCCAGCACCCATGACGGGGTACCTATTGGGGGCTACACCTTC

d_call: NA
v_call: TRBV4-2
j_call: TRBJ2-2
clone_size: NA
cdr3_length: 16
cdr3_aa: CASSQERGTYTGELFF
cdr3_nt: TGTGCCAGCAGCCAAGAACGCGGGACCTACACCGGGGAGCTGTTTTTT

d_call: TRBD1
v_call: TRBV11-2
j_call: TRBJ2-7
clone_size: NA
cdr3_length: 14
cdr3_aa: CASSFGQGNYEQYF
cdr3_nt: TGTGCCAGCAGCTTTGGACAGGGGAACTACGAGCAGTACTTC

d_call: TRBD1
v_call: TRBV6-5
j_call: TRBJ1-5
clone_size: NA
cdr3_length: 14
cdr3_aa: CASSAGQGIQPQHF
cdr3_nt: TGTGCCAGCAGTGCGGGACAGGGTATTCAGCCCCAGCATTTT

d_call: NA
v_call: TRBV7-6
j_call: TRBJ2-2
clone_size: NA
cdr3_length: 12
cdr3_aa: CASSLNTGELFF
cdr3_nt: TGTGCCAGCAGCCTGAACACCGGGGAGCTGTTTTTT

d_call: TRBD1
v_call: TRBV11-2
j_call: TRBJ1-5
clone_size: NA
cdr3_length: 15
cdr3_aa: CASSLLQGSNQPQHF
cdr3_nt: TGTGCCAGCAGCTTACTACAGGGGAGCAATCAGCCCCAGCATTTT

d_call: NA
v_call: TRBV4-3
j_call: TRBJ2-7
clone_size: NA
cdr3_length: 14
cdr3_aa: CASSQGEGHYEQYF
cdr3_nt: TGCGCCAGCAGCCAAGGGGAAGGACACTACGAGCAGTACTTC

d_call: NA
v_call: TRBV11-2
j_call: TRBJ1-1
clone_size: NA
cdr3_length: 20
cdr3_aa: CASSLELIGRGWVMNTEAFF
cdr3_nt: TGTGCCAGCAGCTTAGAATTGATAGGCAGGGGTTGGGTCATGAACACTGAAGCTTTCTTT

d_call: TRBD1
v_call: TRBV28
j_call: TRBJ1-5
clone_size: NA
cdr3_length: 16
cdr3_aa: CASSTGGQGADEPQHF
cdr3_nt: TGTGCCAGCAGTACAGGGGGACAGGGGGCCGACGAGCCCCAGCATTTT